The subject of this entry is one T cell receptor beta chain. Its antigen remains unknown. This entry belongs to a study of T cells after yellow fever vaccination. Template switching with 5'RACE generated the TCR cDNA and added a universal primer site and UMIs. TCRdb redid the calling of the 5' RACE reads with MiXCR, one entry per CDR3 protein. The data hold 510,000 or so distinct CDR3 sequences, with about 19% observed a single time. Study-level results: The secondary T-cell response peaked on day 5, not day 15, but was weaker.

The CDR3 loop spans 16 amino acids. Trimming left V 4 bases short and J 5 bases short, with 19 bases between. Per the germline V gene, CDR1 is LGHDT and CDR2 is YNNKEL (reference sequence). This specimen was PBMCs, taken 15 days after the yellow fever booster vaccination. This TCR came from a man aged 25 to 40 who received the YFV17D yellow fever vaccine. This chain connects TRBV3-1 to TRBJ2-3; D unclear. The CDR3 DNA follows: TGTGCCAGCAGCCCGTGGCACCCACGGACGGTAGATACGCAGTATTTT. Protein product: CASSPWHPRTVDTQYF.